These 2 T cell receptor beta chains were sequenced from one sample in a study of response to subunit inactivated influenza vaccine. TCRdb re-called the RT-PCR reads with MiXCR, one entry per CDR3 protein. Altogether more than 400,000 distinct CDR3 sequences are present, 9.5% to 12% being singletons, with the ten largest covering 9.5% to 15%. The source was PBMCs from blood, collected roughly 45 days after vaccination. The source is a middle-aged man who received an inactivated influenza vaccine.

CDR3 in amino acids: CAGSRTGGTEAFF. The CDR3 coding sequence is TGTGCCGGCTCCCGCACGGGGGGAACTGAAGCTTTCTTT. The chain employs TRBV12-3 or TRBV12-4 and TRBJ1-1, with D possibly TRBD1 on 5 matching bases. The CDR3 spans 13 residues. V dropped 11 bases and J dropped 5 bases, with 18 bases sitting between them.

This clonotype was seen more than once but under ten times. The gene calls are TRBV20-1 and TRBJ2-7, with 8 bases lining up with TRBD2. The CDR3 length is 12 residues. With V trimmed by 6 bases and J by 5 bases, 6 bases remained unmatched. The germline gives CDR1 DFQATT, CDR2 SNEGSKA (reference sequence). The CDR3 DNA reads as TGCAGTGCCGGGGGGGCGGGAGACGAGCAGTACTTC. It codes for CSAGGAGDEQYF.